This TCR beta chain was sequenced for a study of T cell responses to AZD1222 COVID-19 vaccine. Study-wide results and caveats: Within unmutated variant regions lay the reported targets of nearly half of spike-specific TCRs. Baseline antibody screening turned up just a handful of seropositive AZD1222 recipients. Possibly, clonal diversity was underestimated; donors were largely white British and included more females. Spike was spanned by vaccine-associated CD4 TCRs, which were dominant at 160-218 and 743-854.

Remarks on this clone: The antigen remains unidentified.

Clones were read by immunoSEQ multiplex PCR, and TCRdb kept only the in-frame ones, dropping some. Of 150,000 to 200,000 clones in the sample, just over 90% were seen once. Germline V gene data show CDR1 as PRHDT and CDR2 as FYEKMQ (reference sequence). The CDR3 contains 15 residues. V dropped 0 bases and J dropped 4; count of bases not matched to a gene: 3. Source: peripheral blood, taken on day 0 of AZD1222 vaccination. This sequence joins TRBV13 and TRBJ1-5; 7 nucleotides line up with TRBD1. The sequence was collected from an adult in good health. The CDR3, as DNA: TGTGCCAGCAGCTTAGGAAGGGGGCGGAATCAGCCCCAGCATTTT. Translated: CASSLGRGRNQPQHF.